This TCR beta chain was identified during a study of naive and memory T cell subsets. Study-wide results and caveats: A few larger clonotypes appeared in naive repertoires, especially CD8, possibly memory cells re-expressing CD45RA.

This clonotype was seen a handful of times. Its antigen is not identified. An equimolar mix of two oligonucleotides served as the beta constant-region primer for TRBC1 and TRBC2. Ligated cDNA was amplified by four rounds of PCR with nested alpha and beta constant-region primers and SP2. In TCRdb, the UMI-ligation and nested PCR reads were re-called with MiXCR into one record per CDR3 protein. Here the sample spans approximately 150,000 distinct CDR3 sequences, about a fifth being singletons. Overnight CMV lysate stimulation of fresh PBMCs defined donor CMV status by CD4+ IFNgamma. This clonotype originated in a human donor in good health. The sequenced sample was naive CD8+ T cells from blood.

CDR3 in DNA: TGCAGCGTTGAAGATTCAGGGAGCTCCTACGAGCAGTACTTC. Translated: CSVEDSGSSYEQYF. The chain recombines TRBV29-1 with TRBJ2-7, with D perhaps being TRBD1 or TRBD2 (5 bases each). V dropped 0 bases and J dropped 0 bases, with 9 bases sitting between them. CDR1 is SQVTM and CDR2 is ANQGSEA in the germline V gene. The CDR3 runs to 14 residues.